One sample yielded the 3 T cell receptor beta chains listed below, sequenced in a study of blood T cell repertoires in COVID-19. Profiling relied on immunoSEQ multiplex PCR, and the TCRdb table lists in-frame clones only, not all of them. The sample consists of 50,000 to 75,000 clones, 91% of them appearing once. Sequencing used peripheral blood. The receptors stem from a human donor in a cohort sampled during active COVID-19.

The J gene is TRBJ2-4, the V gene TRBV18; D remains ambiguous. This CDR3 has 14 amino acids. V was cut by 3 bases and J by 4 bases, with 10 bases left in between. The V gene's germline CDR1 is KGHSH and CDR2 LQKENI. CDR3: CASSPMTLKNIQYF. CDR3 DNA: TGTGCCAGCTCACCTATGACACTTAAAAACATTCAGTACTTC.

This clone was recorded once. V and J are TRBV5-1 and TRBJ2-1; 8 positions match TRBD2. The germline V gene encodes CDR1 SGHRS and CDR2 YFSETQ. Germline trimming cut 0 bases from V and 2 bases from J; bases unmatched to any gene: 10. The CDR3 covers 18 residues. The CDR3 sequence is CASSLGLLAAMTYNEQFF. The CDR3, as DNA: TGCGCCAGCAGCTTGGGTCTACTAGCGGCAATGACCTACAATGAGCAGTTCTTC.

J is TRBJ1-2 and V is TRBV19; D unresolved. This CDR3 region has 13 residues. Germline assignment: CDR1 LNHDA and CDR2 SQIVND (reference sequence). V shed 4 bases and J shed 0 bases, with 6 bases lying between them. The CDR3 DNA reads TGTGCCAGTAGTAAGCTTCCTAACTATGGCTACACCTTC. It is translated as CASSKLPNYGYTF. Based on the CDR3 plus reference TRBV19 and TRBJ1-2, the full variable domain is DGGITQSPKYLFRKEGQNVTLSCEQNLNHDAMYWYRQDPGQGLRLIYYSQIVNDFQKGDIAEGYSVSREKKESFPLTVTSAQKNPTAFYLCASSKLPNYGYTFGSGTRLTVV.